Given below is one TCR beta chain in context. The target antigen is unknown. There were no recent acute infections or vaccinations among the donors, who were healthy HIV-negative adults. The method was immunoSEQ multiplex PCR; TCRdb's version includes in-frame clones alone and lacks a portion of them. This table holds some 500,000 clones, 95% to 96% found once. The data originate from a study of shared clonotypes between healthy human individuals. Study results and limitations: Sharing across four donors was highest in naive CD4 (approximately 5%) and lowest in memory CD8 (approximately 0.4%). Estimated clonotype richness was generally higher in naive than memory subsets. Sampling involved blood alone; tissue repertoires likely differ.

V shed 1 base and J shed 3 bases, with 6 bases lying between them. The CDR3 has 13 residues. Germline V gives CDR1 MNHEY, CDR2 SMNVEV (reference sequence). V gene TRBV27 combines with J gene TRBJ1-1; D remains ambiguous. The sequencing sample was made of naive CD4+ T cells sorted from blood. The subset denotes: CD45RA+ positively selected. The TCR was taken from a woman in her 30s in good health. The CDR3 nucleotides read TGTGCCAGCAGTTTATGGGTGGACACTGAAGCTTTCTTT. Encoded protein: CASSLWVDTEAFF.